The rows below give T cell receptor beta chains drawn from one sample of a study of CD8 T cells in ankylosing spondylitis. Via MiXCR, TCRdb re-called the 5' RACE reads, giving one row per CDR3 protein. Among about 200,000 distinct CDR3 sequences, roughly 13% were seen once, and the ten largest hold 16%. Sequencing was done on a sample of blood, either unsorted or a sorted T cell fraction (not recorded which). These TCRs come from a male donor with ankylosing spondylitis or in good health (not recorded which). Both conserved end residues are trimmed from each CDR3.

TRBJ2-1 | TRBV25-1 | ASQTGTANNEQF
TRBJ2-3 | TRBV7-6 | ASSFMDTQY
TRBJ1-5 | TRBV28 | ASRPERQTNQPQH
TRBJ1-1 | TRBV24-1 | ATSDSTLNAEAF
TRBJ2-7 | TRBV29-1 | SAAGGDSYEQY
TRBJ2-1 | TRBV2 | ASRIGFAGVGNEQF
TRBJ2-1 | TRBV24-1 | ATSDSERGDYNEQF
TRBJ2-2 | TRBV12-3/TRBV12-4 | ASRPGTGSSGELF
TRBJ2-1 | TRBV2 | ASSEGHRNEQF
TRBJ2-1 | TRBV27 | ASSSPGTSGLSEQF
TRBJ2-5 | TRBV4-2 | ASSQEGTVQETQY
TRBJ2-1 | TRBV12-5 | ASARTRTTDNEQF
TRBJ1-2 | TRBV3-1 | ASSPTGTGVGYT
TRBJ1-3 | TRBV5-1 | ASKRDGDTIY
TRBJ1-2 | TRBV5-1 | ASSPGTGTNYGYT
TRBJ1-1 | TRBV6-5 | ASSYSFTGNTEAF
TRBJ2-7 | TRBV3-1 | ASSPPTWTGGAVRGEQY
TRBJ1-1 | TRBV7-8 | ASSLERQGAGMNTEAF
TRBJ2-3 | TRBV3-1 | ASSQRSGRYRNPTDTQY
TRBJ2-7 | TRBV5-5 | ASSLEWLAGGPSYEQY
TRBJ2-3 | TRBV4-1 | ASSQDRSTDTQY
TRBJ2-3 | TRBV4-1 | ASSQASGLASDTQY
TRBJ2-7 | TRBV4-2 | ASSPRRGSTYEQY
TRBJ2-5 | TRBV7-9 | ASSSRQGEMETQY
TRBJ2-1 | TRBV2 | ARRLAGLHEQF
TRBJ2-2 | TRBV29-1 | SVEDRGNTGELF
TRBJ1-1 | TRBV4-1 | ASSHQTGEVTEAF
TRBJ1-4 | TRBV7-9 | ASSFGQGSLREKLF
TRBJ1-1 | TRBV27 | ASSPPVGESTEAF
TRBJ2-6 | TRBV15 | ATSRDYRSGANVLT
TRBJ2-1 | TRBV7-7 | ASSSDLITPYNEQF
TRBJ2-5 | TRBV5-1 | ASSSYGVATQY
TRBJ2-5 | TRBV12-5 | ASGKTGETQY
TRBJ2-5 | TRBV7-8 | ASSLRTGLEETQY
TRBJ2-1 | TRBV12-3/TRBV12-4 | ASSPSRSYNEQF
TRBJ2-1 | TRBV5-1 | ASDTGESSYNEQF
TRBJ2-2 | TRBV29-1 | SVEPGHRGELF
TRBJ1-1 | TRBV19 | ASSLTGSMNTEAF
TRBJ2-7 | TRBV20-1 | SARKRTGDYEQY
TRBJ2-1 | TRBV20-1 | SARDSGSSSYNEQF
TRBJ2-1 | TRBV15 | ATSIGDSYNEQF
TRBJ2-1 | TRBV19 | ASSILDQRDEQF